The clone carrying this T cell receptor (beta chain) was seen a few times. The antigen is not known. Via MiXCR, TCRdb re-called the reads, giving one row per CDR3 protein. The sample contains around 69,000 distinct CDR3 sequences, 25% to 30% of which appear only once. The data stem from a study of T cell repertoires in cytomegalovirus infection. V lost 5 bases and J lost 2, with 13 bases in between. The CDR3 spans 15 residues. Germline CDR1 reads SGHTA; CDR2 reads FQGTGA. Overall study results and limits: Dominating the ex vivo response were HLA-C-restricted CMV-specific TCR beta clonotypes.

The sequenced sample was CD8+ T cells from cultured PBMCs, obtained from culture after CMV antigen stimulation. The chain is built from TRBV7-3 and TRBJ2-1, with D unclear. The receptor was isolated from a human donor in good health (CMV status not recorded). Some clones in this sample may be carry-over from other donors' samples. The CDR3 DNA follows: TGTGCCAGCAGCCCGAGAAGGTCCCCCTACAATGAGCAGTTCTTC. Protein product: CASSPRRSPYNEQFF.